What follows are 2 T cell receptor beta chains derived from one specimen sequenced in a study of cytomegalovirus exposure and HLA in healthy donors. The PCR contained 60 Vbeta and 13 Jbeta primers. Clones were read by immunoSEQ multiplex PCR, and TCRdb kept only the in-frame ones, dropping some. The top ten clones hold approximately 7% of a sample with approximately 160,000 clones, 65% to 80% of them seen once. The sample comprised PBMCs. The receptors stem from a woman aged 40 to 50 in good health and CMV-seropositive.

The CDR3 sequence: CASCQGYSSYNEQFF. The CDR3 nucleotides are TGCGCCAGCTGCCAGGGCTACAGCTCCTACAATGAGCAGTTCTTC. The chain combines TRBV5-1 with TRBJ2-1, with a possible D match to TRBD1 (5 bases). CDR1 SGHRS and CDR2 YFSETQ come from the germline V gene. Trimming left V 7 bases short and J 0 bases short, with 14 bases between. The CDR3 extends over 15 amino acids.

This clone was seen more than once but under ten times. Written as DNA, the CDR3 is TGTGCCAGCAGCCAGGGGGTCTACGAGCAGTACTTC. Translation gives CASSQGVYEQYF. This chain connects TRBV7-9 to TRBJ2-7; 7 bases map to TRBD1. Germline CDR1 SEHNR, CDR2 FQNEAQ (reference sequence). With V trimmed by 5 bases and J by 3 bases, 1 base remained unmatched. The CDR3 is made up of 12 amino acids. Full variable domain (missing parts from reference TRBV7-9 and TRBJ2-7): DTGVSQNPRHKITKRGQNVTFRCDPISEHNRLYWYRQTLGQGPEFLTYFQNEAQLEKSRLLSDRFSAERPKGSFSTLEIQRTEQGDSAMYLCASSQGVYEQYFGPGTRLTVT.